This TCR beta chain was profiled in a study of shared clonotypes between healthy human individuals. Trimming pared 10 bases from V and 4 bases from J, leaving 10 bases between. The CDR3 consists of 11 residues. Germline CDR1 and CDR2: MNHNY and SVGAGI (reference sequence). Naive-designated CD8 cells lacked CD45RO, were positively enriched for CCR7, and omitted terminally differentiated effector memory CD45RA+ cells. Sequencing was performed with immunoSEQ multiplex PCR; in TCRdb, only in-frame clones are kept and a portion is missing. This sample has about 2.2 million clones, with just over 90% found just once.

V gene TRBV6-6 combines with J gene TRBJ1-1; D is undetermined. The receptor's source is a man aged 18 to 29 in good health. Some clones in this sample may be carry-over from other donors' samples. The specimen sequenced was naive CD8+ T cells from PBMCs. The DNA for the CDR3 is TGTGCCACCATTCTCTTCACTGAAGCTTTCTTT. Protein: CATILFTEAFF.